This T cell receptor beta chain emerged from a study of cytomegalovirus exposure and HLA in healthy donors. PCR was performed using 60 Vbeta and 13 Jbeta primers. Profiling relied on immunoSEQ multiplex PCR, and the TCRdb table lists in-frame clones only, not all of them. The sample records some 35,000 clones, over 60% being singletons. Germline V gene data show CDR1 as MNHEY and CDR2 as SVGAGI. Between the trimmed V and J ends, which lost 4 bases and 1 base, there was a span of 13 bases. The CDR3 covers 15 residues. The chain is built from TRBV6-5 and TRBJ1-1; unclear D gene. The receptor was derived from a man aged 30 to 39 in good health and CMV-seronegative. Sequenced material: PBMCs. In DNA form, the CDR3 reads TGTGCCAGCAGTTCCGCCAGGAGGCGGAACACTGAAGCTTTCTTT. Encoded protein: CASSSARRRNTEAFF.